What follows are 13 T cell receptor beta chains derived from one specimen sequenced in a study of cytomegalovirus exposure and HLA in healthy donors. The PCR had 60 Vbeta and 13 Jbeta primers. The repertoire was sequenced with immunoSEQ multiplex PCR; TCRdb's copy has only in-frame clones and lacks some. Here the sample spans approximately 100,000 clones, approximately 85% being singletons. Sequencing was performed on PBMCs. Receptors were obtained from a man aged 30 to 39 in good health and CMV-seronegative.

The chain employs TRBV12-5 and TRBJ2-3; TRBD2 matches at 9 bases. Germline CDR1 is LGHNT and CDR2 is FRNRAP. This CDR3 comprises 17 residues. The ends lost 5 bases at V and 0 bases at J; junction bases unmatched: 9. As DNA, the CDR3 is TGTGCTAGTGGTATACAAGGCGGGGGGGCTAGCACAGATACGCAGTATTTT. Amino acid sequence: CASGIQGGGASTDTQYF.

The rearrangement uses TRBV7-9 and TRBJ2-7; D may be TRBD2 (6 bases). The CDR3 has 14 amino acids. Germline V gives CDR1 SEHNR, CDR2 FQNEAQ (reference sequence). Trimming removed 6 bases at V and 2 bases at J, with 14 bases between. CDR3 sequence: CASRGREVAYEQYF. Written as DNA, the CDR3 is TGTGCCAGCAGAGGCAGGGAGGTCGCCTACGAGCAGTACTTC. The whole variable domain, remainder taken from reference TRBV7-9 and TRBJ2-7, is DTGVSQNPRHKITKRGQNVTFRCDPISEHNRLYWYRQTLGQGPEFLTYFQNEAQLEKSRLLSDRFSAERPKGSFSTLEIQRTEQGDSAMYLCASRGREVAYEQYFGPGTRLTVT.

Concerning this clone: Other DNA sequences of this sample code for an identical CDR3. This chain connects TRBV4-3 to TRBJ2-5; 7 nucleotides match TRBD2. V trimming: 2 bases; J trimming: 5 bases; junction bases outside the gene matches: 2. The CDR3 contains 13 residues. Germline V gene data show CDR1 as LGHNA and CDR2 as YSLEER. CDR3 protein: CASSQTGGETQYF. DNA of the CDR3: TGCGCCAGCAGCCAAACCGGGGGGGAGACCCAGTACTTC.

This clone was detected only once. V gene TRBV11-2 combines with J gene TRBJ2-3, with 8 bases lining up with TRBD1. With V trimmed by 5 bases and J by 2 bases, 6 bases remained unmatched. There are 15 residues in the CDR3. Germline CDR1 SGHAT, CDR2 FQNNGV. The CDR3 is CASSLWTGHTDTQYF. The CDR3 region has the DNA TGTGCCAGCAGCCTTTGGACAGGGCACACAGATACGCAGTATTTT.

The J gene is TRBJ2-5, the V gene TRBV4-1, with D perhaps TRBD2 (6 bases). From germline, CDR1 is MGHRA and CDR2 YSYEKL. V was shortened by 0 bases and J by 0 bases, with 11 bases between the two germline ends. CDR3 length: 16 residues. CDR3 nucleotides: TGCGCCAGCAGCCAAGACGGGACTGCTTACCAAGAGACCCAGTACTTC. Its protein product is CASSQDGTAYQETQYF.

The CDR3 here is CASSRGTGGSPLHF. CDR3 in DNA: TGTGCCAGCAGCCGGGGGACAGGGGGTTCACCCCTCCACTTT. V gene TRBV28 combines with J gene TRBJ1-6, with 11 bases lining up with TRBD1. The CDR3 length is 14 residues. V lost 6 bases to trimming and J lost 9 bases; unmatched junction nucleotides: 4. CDR1 is MDHEN, CDR2 SYDVKM, per germline.

CDR3 sequence (DNA): TGTGCCAGCAGCTTCTTTCGGGACACCAGTGAGCAGTTCTTC. Translating gives CASSFFRDTSEQFF. This sequence joins TRBV28 and TRBJ2-1; D possibly corresponds to TRBD1 (6 bases). Between the trimmed V and J ends, which lost 6 bases and 9 bases, there was a span of 18 bases. The germline V gene has CDR1 MDHEN and CDR2 SYDVKM. CDR3 length equals 14 residues.

V is TRBV15 and J is TRBJ2-2; 8 bases align to TRBD2. From germline, CDR1 is LNHNV and CDR2 YYDKDF (reference sequence). J was trimmed by 2 bases and V by 3 bases; bases with no gene match: 14. There are 19 residues in the CDR3. CDR3 nucleotide sequence: TGTGCCACCAGCAGGCGAACGGGCTGGGGACTAGACAACACCGGGGAGCTGTTTTTT. This translates into CATSRRTGWGLDNTGELFF.

The chain recombines TRBV7-9 with TRBJ1-6; tentative D call: TRBD1 (5 bases). Germline CDR1 reads SEHNR; CDR2 reads FQNEAQ (reference sequence). Trimming took off 5 bases at V and 6 bases at J, with 14 bases between the two ends. The CDR3 contains 15 residues. The CDR3: CASSVRDSLNSPLHF. The CDR3 DNA is TGTGCCAGCAGCGTCCGGGACTCTCTTAATTCACCCCTCCACTTT.

This clone was found a few times. The rearrangement links TRBV20-1 to TRBJ2-1; D perhaps matches TRBD1 (6 bases). The V end lost 6 bases, the J end lost 6 bases, and 9 bases lay between the germline ends. The CDR3 consists of 11 residues. Germline V gene data show CDR1 as DFQATT and CDR2 as SNEGSKA (reference sequence). The CDR3 loop reads CSAAQGNEQFF. The DNA of the CDR3 is TGCAGTGCGGCACAGGGCAATGAGCAGTTCTTC.

The rearrangement joins TRBV13 to TRBJ2-1; tentatively, D is TRBD2 (7 bases). V was trimmed by 7 bases and J by 2 bases, leaving 18 bases between them. Germline CDR1 reads PRHDT; CDR2 reads FYEKMQ (reference sequence). The CDR3 is 16 residues long. The CDR3 bases are TGTGCCAGCACCCTGGGTAGGGGGGGCCCCTACAATGAGCAGTTCTTC. Translating it yields CASTLGRGGPYNEQFF.

The chain uses TRBV30 and TRBJ1-1; maybe TRBD1 (5 bases). CDR1 and CDR2 (germline): GTSNPN, SVGIG (reference sequence). V was clipped by 5 bases and J by 0 bases, with 7 bases between them. The CDR3 is made up of 12 amino acids. DNA of the CDR3: TGTGCCTGGCCGGGGGTGAACACTGAAGCTTTCTTT. Translated, it gives CAWPGVNTEAFF.

V gene TRBV5-1 combines with J gene TRBJ2-3; a weak D match, TRBD1 (5 bases). This CDR3 has 14 amino acids. V was pared by 2 bases and J by 2 bases, with 9 bases between. The germline CDR1 and CDR2 sequences are SGHRS and YFSETQ. The CDR3 nucleotides read TGCGCCAGCAGCTTCCAGGGAAACACAGATACGCAGTATTTT. Its protein is CASSFQGNTDTQYF. Full variable domain (missing parts from reference TRBV5-1 and TRBJ2-3): KAGVTQTPRYLIKTRGQQVTLSCSPISGHRSVSWYQQTPGQGLQFLFEYFSETQRNKGNFPGRFSGRQFSNSRSEMNVSTLELGDSALYLCASSFQGNTDTQYFGPGTRLTVL.